The 32 T cell receptor beta chains listed next were all sequenced from one sample in a study of CD8 T cells in ankylosing spondylitis. TCRdb used MiXCR to reprocess the 5' RACE reads, holding one entry per CDR3 protein. The sample has 300,000 to 350,000 distinct CDR3 sequences; 11% are singletons. The material sequenced was blood, either unsorted or a sorted T cell fraction (not recorded which). The receptors were gathered from a female donor with ankylosing spondylitis or in good health (not recorded which).

The table lists this clonotype with many counts. The chain couples TRBV4-3 to TRBJ1-5; D unclear. From germline, CDR1 is LGHNA and CDR2 YSLEER. Trimming took off 3 bases at V and 5 bases at J, with 14 bases between the two ends. This CDR3 spans 15 amino acids. The CDR3 DNA sequence: TGCGCCAGCAGCCAGCGACTCAATCGGGATCAGCCCCAGCATTTT. Its protein product is CASSQRLNRDQPQHF.

This clonotype showed up many times. The chain uses TRBV5-5 and TRBJ2-3; D gene unclear. There are 13 residues in the CDR3. V was clipped by 3 bases and J by 4 bases, with 9 bases between them. In germline, CDR1 is SGHKS, CDR2 YYEKEE (reference sequence). The CDR3 coding sequence is TGTGCCAGCAGCTGGACCCGGGCAGATACGCAGTATTTT. Translating gives CASSWTRADTQYF.

The rearrangement uses TRBV3-1 and TRBJ2-3; 7 bases map to TRBD2. Germline V gene sequence: CDR1 LGHDT, CDR2 YNNKEL (reference sequence). Germline trimming cut 0 bases from V and 1 base from J; bases unmatched to any gene: 7. This CDR3 spans 17 amino acids. CDR3 sequence: CASSQDLSGLGTDTQYF. CDR3 coding DNA: TGTGCCAGCAGCCAAGATCTTAGCGGGTTAGGCACAGATACGCAGTATTTT.

This clonotype was seen many times. The chain uses TRBV6-1 and TRBJ1-6, with 8 bases that match TRBD1. V trimming: 8 bases; J trimming: 0 bases; junction bases outside the gene matches: 6. The CDR3 runs to 16 residues. Germline lookup yields CDR1 MNHNS and CDR2 SASEGT. The CDR3 nucleotides are TGTGCCAGCGCCCGACAGGGGAGCTCCTATAATTCACCCCTCCACTTT. It yields the protein CASARQGSSYNSPLHF.

This clonotype was counted many times. This chain links TRBV12-3 or TRBV12-4 with TRBJ1-2; D perhaps matches TRBD1 (6 bases). V was shortened by 6 bases and J by 2 bases, with 13 bases between the two germline ends. This CDR3 is built from 14 residues. The CDR3 sequence: CASRETGLNYGYTF. The CDR3 DNA reads TGTGCCAGCAGAGAGACAGGTCTGAACTATGGCTACACCTTC.

This clonotype was detected a few times. This chain uses TRBV28 with TRBJ2-4, with 9 bases identical to TRBD1. V lost 10 bases, J lost 7 bases, and 11 bases stayed unmatched. The CDR3 is 14 residues long. The germline V gene has CDR1 MDHEN and CDR2 SYDVKM. The CDR3, as DNA: TGTGCCACCCTAAGACAGGGGGGAAGTAACATTCAGTACTTC. This translates into CATLRQGGSNIQYF.

Only a few counts were recorded for this clonotype. The V call is TRBV5-8, the J call TRBJ2-5; 14 nucleotides line up with TRBD2. The CDR3 runs 17 residues. Germline values: CDR1 SGHTS, CDR2 YDEGEE. The V gene end was trimmed by 4 bases and the J gene end by 2 bases; junction bases not matched to a gene: 7. In nucleotides, the CDR3 is TGTGCCAGCAGCCCGGGACTAGCGGGGGTCAAGCAAGAGACCCAGTACTTC. It yields the protein CASSPGLAGVKQETQYF.

This clonotype was recorded a few times. The junction departs from germline at one end; a sequencing error may be responsible. The gene calls are TRBV24-1 and TRBJ1-2; a weak D match, TRBD1 (5 bases). From germline, CDR1 is KGHDR and CDR2 SFDVKD. This CDR3 spans 14 amino acids. The CDR3 loop reads CATSAAGRGKGYTF. CDR3 coding DNA: TGTGCCACTAGTGCGGCGGGACGTGGAAAAGGCTACACCTTC.

The table lists this clonotype with many counts. This sequence joins TRBV6-6 and TRBJ2-5; the D is unclear. V was clipped by 4 bases and J by 5 bases, with 11 bases between them. In germline, CDR1 is MNHNY, CDR2 SVGAGI (reference sequence). There are 13 residues in the CDR3. DNA for the CDR3: TGTGCCAGCAGTTTCAAACGTCTGGAGACCCAGTACTTC. Protein: CASSFKRLETQYF.

This clonotype was recorded at least ten times. J is TRBJ2-1 and V is TRBV20-1, with 7 bases fitting TRBD2. Germline CDR1 reads DFQATT; CDR2 reads SNEGSKA (reference sequence). The CDR3 is made up of 12 amino acids. Trimming removed 6 bases from V and 11 bases from J; junction bases left unmatched: 10. The CDR3 DNA reads TGCAGTGCGAATCGGGGGGAGGGCCAGCAGTTCTTC. Translating it yields CSANRGEGQQFF.

On this clonotype itself: At one of its ends the junction is not consistent with the germline gene, which may arise from a read error. J is TRBJ2-3 and V is TRBV18; no clear D gene. This CDR3 is built from 13 residues. Germline assignment: CDR1 KGHSH and CDR2 LQKENI. The CDR3 DNA is TGTGCCAGCTCACCACCTCTCGCAGATAAGCAGTATTTT. Its protein is CASSPPLADKQYF.

The genes are TRBV3-1 and TRBJ1-2; possibly TRBD1 for D (5 bases). CDR1 and CDR2 (germline): LGHDT, YNNKEL (reference sequence). The V gene lost 1 base and the J gene lost 7 bases, with 16 bases spanning the gap. CDR3 length: 15 amino acids. The CDR3 DNA follows: TGTGCCAGCAGCCAAGCCGGGACGGGACGGTTTGGCTACACCTTC. Protein sequence: CASSQAGTGRFGYTF. Full variable domain (remainder filled in from reference TRBV3-1 and TRBJ1-2): DTAVSQTPKYLVTQMGNDKSIKCEQNLGHDTMYWYKQDSKKFLKIMFSYNNKELIINETVPNRFSPKSPDKAHLNLHINSLELGDSAVYFCASSQAGTGRFGYTFGSGTRLTVV.

In this sample, this clonotype turned up many times. The chain joins TRBV10-3 to TRBJ2-2, with D unresolved. Trimming took 0 bases from V and 0 from J, leaving 8 bases between them. CDR3 length: 16 residues. Germline assignment: CDR1 ENHRY and CDR2 SYGVKD. As DNA, the CDR3 is TGTGCCATCAGTGAGTCTGCAGTAGCGAACACCGGGGAGCTGTTTTTT. Translating gives CAISESAVANTGELFF.

This chain joins TRBV18 and TRBJ2-5; 7 bases agree with TRBD1. This CDR3 is built from 15 residues. Per germline, CDR1 KGHSH and CDR2 LQKENI. Trimming at V came to 5 bases and at J to 7 bases, leaving 13 bases not matched to a gene. The DNA for the CDR3 is TGTGCCAGCTCAGCAACGGACAGGAGCCAGGGGACCCAGTACTTC. Translated: CASSATDRSQGTQYF.

This clonotype was seen ten or more times. The chain has TRBV20-1 and TRBJ1-4; D is uncertain. Per germline, CDR1 DFQATT and CDR2 SNEGSKA (reference sequence). V was clipped by 4 bases and J by 0 bases, with 6 bases between them. The CDR3 consists of 13 residues. Here the CDR3 DNA reads TGCAGTGCTATGCCACCAACTAATGAAAAACTGTTTTTT. Translation gives CSAMPPTNEKLFF.

In this sample, this clonotype turned up many times. The V call is TRBV27, the J call TRBJ2-3, with 12 bases matching TRBD2. Trimming cost V 5 bases and J 1 base; bases outside gene matches: 10. CDR3 size: 18 residues. Germline CDR1 reads MNHEY; CDR2 reads SMNVEV (reference sequence). The CDR3 loop reads CASSQGLAGTRRTDTQYF. Here the CDR3 DNA reads TGTGCCAGCAGTCAGGGACTAGCGGGCACTCGCCGCACAGATACGCAGTATTTT.

This clonotype was observed a few times. This chain uses TRBV3-1 with TRBJ2-1; no definite D call. CDR1 and CDR2 from the germline V gene are LGHDT and YNNKEL (reference sequence). This CDR3 contains 12 residues. V was trimmed by 4 bases and J by 8 bases, leaving 9 bases between them. The CDR3 nucleotides read TGTGCCAGCAGCCCAACTCCGTATGAGCAGTTCTTC. Translating it yields CASSPTPYEQFF.

At least ten counts were recorded for this clonotype. The chain uses TRBV10-1 and TRBJ2-7, with D perhaps matching TRBD1 (6 bases). The germline V gene has CDR1 WNHNN and CDR2 SYGVQD (reference sequence). Trimming took off 3 bases at V and 9 bases at J, with 12 bases between the two ends. The CDR3 is 12 amino acids. CDR3 residues: CASSDGQPRQYF. The CDR3 DNA reads TGCGCCAGCAGTGACGGACAGCCACGGCAGTACTTC.

This clonotype was observed at least ten times. This sequence joins TRBV6-4 and TRBJ1-1, with D possibly matching TRBD1 (5 bases). Trimming removed 3 bases at V and 11 bases at J, with 16 bases between. Germline-derived CDR1 and CDR2 are MRHNA and SNTAGT. The CDR3 has 13 residues. CDR3 sequence: CASSDGLQGSAFF. CDR3 coding DNA: TGTGCCAGCAGTGATGGCCTCCAGGGTTCGGCTTTCTTT.

This clonotype was seen only a few times. The chain is built from TRBV2 and TRBJ2-3; a weak D match, TRBD1 (6 bases). CDR3 length equals 12 residues. Germline lookup yields CDR1 SNHLY and CDR2 FYNNEI. V was trimmed by 7 bases and J by 6 bases, leaving 11 bases between them. The DNA of the CDR3 is TGTGCCAGCACCGGAAGGGGGGATACGCAGTATTTT. Encoded protein: CASTGRGDTQYF.

At least ten counts were recorded for this clonotype. The chain has TRBV20-1 and TRBJ2-1, with 7 nucleotides matching TRBD2. J lost 0 bases, V lost 1 base, and 9 bases had no gene match. This CDR3 is 17 amino acids long. Germline CDR1 and CDR2: DFQATT and SNEGSKA (reference sequence). In nucleotides, the CDR3 is TGCAGTGCTAGAGCTTCTTTTGGCGGGAGCTCCTACAATGAGCAGTTCTTC. Translating gives CSARASFGGSSYNEQFF.

V and J are TRBV5-1 and TRBJ2-3, with TRBD2 as a possible D gene (6 bases). Germline V CDR1 and CDR2: SGHRS, YFSETQ. The CDR3 is 19 residues long. Trimming pared 0 bases from V and 0 bases from J, leaving 20 bases between. The CDR3: CASSLDPFGRGASTDTQYF. CDR3 nucleotides: TGCGCCAGCAGCTTGGACCCCTTCGGGCGGGGAGCTAGCACAGATACGCAGTATTTT.

This clonotype was seen a handful of times. The chain carries TRBV20-1 and TRBJ2-1, with 10 positions matching TRBD2. J was trimmed by 6 bases and V by 3 bases; bases with no gene match: 11. This CDR3 region has 16 residues. The germline CDR1 and CDR2 sequences are DFQATT and SNEGSKA (reference sequence). DNA of the CDR3: TGCAGTGCTAGCGGATCTTCTAGCGGGAGTGTCAATGAGCAGTTCTTC. It yields the protein CSASGSSSGSVNEQFF.

The chain links TRBV20-1 to TRBJ1-5, with no clear D. Germline CDR1 reads DFQATT; CDR2 reads SNEGSKA (reference sequence). CDR3 length: 13 residues. The ends were cut back, 4 bases at V and 0 bases at J, with 7 bases in the middle. The CDR3 DNA sequence: TGCAGTGCTACCCCCCATAGCAATCAGCCCCAGCATTTT. It specifies CSATPHSNQPQHF.

Ten or more counts support this clonotype. The gene calls are TRBV6-1 and TRBJ2-7, with 11 bases fitting TRBD2. V shed 6 bases, J shed 4 bases, and the junction held 5 bases outside the gene matches. CDR1 is MNHNS, CDR2 SASEGT, per germline. The CDR3 runs to 14 residues. The CDR3 bases are TGTGCCAGCAGACTAGCGGGAGCGTTGTACGAGCAGTACTTC. Translated: CASRLAGALYEQYF.

This clonotype was recorded a few times. The chain recombines TRBV20-1 with TRBJ1-5; maybe TRBD1 (5 bases). Trimming cost V 3 bases and J 2 bases, with 14 bases left between them. CDR1 is DFQATT, CDR2 SNEGSKA, per germline (reference sequence). This CDR3 comprises 15 residues. CDR3 DNA sequence: TGCAGTGCTAGCCCAGGGAACGTAGGCAATCAGCCCCAGCATTTT. Protein product: CSASPGNVGNQPQHF.

As concerns this clonotype: A single base separates this from a much larger clone, so it may be a read error. The chain carries TRBV7-9 and TRBJ1-2; D is ambiguous. The CDR3 is made up of 13 amino acids. Germline CDR1 is SEHNR and CDR2 is FQNEAQ (reference sequence). CDR3 sequence reads: CASSFQANYCYTF. For the CDR3, the DNA is TGTGCCAGCAGCTTCCAGGCTAACTATTGCTACACCTTC.

This chain links TRBV5-1 with TRBJ2-1, with TRBD1 identical over 9 bases. This CDR3 spans 15 amino acids. Germline V CDR1 and CDR2: SGHRS, YFSETQ. V was pared by 4 bases and J by 0 bases, with 2 bases of the junction left unmatched. The CDR3: CASSVGQGSYNEQFF. CDR3 coding DNA: TGCGCCAGCAGCGTGGGACAGGGCTCCTACAATGAGCAGTTCTTC. The whole variable domain, remainder taken from reference TRBV5-1 and TRBJ2-1, is KAGVTQTPRYLIKTRGQQVTLSCSPISGHRSVSWYQQTPGQGLQFLFEYFSETQRNKGNFPGRFSGRQFSNSRSEMNVSTLELGDSALYLCASSVGQGSYNEQFFGPGTRLTVL.

This clonotype has ten or more counts. This sequence joins TRBV5-1 and TRBJ2-1; D is possibly TRBD1 (6 bases). The CDR3 contains 16 residues. Germline V gene sequence: CDR1 SGHRS, CDR2 YFSETQ. Trimming shortened V by 4 bases and J by 6 bases, and 20 bases separated the two germline ends. CDR3 amino acids: CASSVWTASVLNEQFF. CDR3 coding DNA: TGCGCCAGCAGCGTCTGGACAGCATCAGTCCTCAATGAGCAGTTCTTC.

This clonotype was detected ten times or more. The V call is TRBV5-1, the J call TRBJ2-1, with D possibly matching TRBD2 (5 bases). The CDR3 length is 15 residues. CDR1 is SGHRS, CDR2 YFSETQ, per germline. The germline V and J ends were trimmed by 0 bases and 8 bases, with 15 bases remaining between them. The CDR3: CASSLELVRKDEQFF. The CDR3 region has the DNA TGCGCCAGCAGCTTGGAACTAGTCCGGAAGGATGAGCAGTTCTTC.

This clonotype was recorded many times. This rearrangement joins TRBV20-1 to TRBJ1-4, with unresolved D. Trimming removed 6 bases at V and 8 bases at J, with 10 bases between. The CDR3 spans 11 residues. Germline lookup yields CDR1 DFQATT and CDR2 SNEGSKA (reference sequence). The CDR3 DNA follows: TGCAGTGCCGAGAACCTAGAAAAACTGTTTTTT. Encoded protein: CSAENLEKLFF.

At least ten counts were recorded for this clonotype. The chain links TRBV12-3 or TRBV12-4 to TRBJ2-1, with D unclear. Trimming left V 7 bases short and J 0 bases short, with 13 bases between. The CDR3 length is 15 residues. CDR3 nucleotide sequence: TGTGCCAGCAACCCCAGGCGAAGCTCCTACAATGAGCAGTTCTTC. Protein sequence: CASNPRRSSYNEQFF.